Included here is one TCR beta chain sequence, with context. The target antigen is unknown. The record originates from a study of PD-L1 blockade in urothelial cancer. Findings and caveats of the study: Pretreatment blood TCR clonality under the median forecast improved survival.

Time point here: pretreatment peripheral blood. The protocol was immunoSEQ multiplex PCR, while the TCRdb copy is restricted to in-frame clones and leaves out a portion. Among about 43,000 clones listed, 65% to 85% were seen once. The germline gives CDR1 SGHVS, CDR2 FNYEAQ. V shed 1 base and J shed 7 bases, with 16 bases lying between them. The CDR3 is made up of 15 amino acids. The sequence was obtained from a man in his fifties or sixties with urothelial cancer. This chain joins TRBV7-6 and TRBJ2-5, with a possible D match to TRBD2 (7 bases). The sample was PBMCs, taken around atezolizumab (anti-PD-L1) treatment. The CDR3 spells CASSLEGGPGWTQYF. The DNA of the CDR3 is TGTGCCAGCAGCTTAGAGGGGGGGCCGGGCTGGACCCAGTACTTC. Combining the CDR3 with reference TRBV7-6 and TRBJ2-5 gives the whole variable domain GAGVSQSPRYKVTKRGQDVALRCDPISGHVSLYWYRQALGQGPEFLTYFNYEAQQDKSGLPNDRFSAERPEGSISTLTIQRTEQRDSAMYRCASSLEGGPGWTQYFGPGTRLLVL.